The TCR beta chain under discussion was sequenced for a study of sequential checkpoint blockade in melanoma. About the research overall: DNA from 70 to 95 pretreatment tumor samples underwent TCRβ immunosequencing. Regarding the study as a whole: For nivolumab-first patients, baseline tumor clonality was associated with response.

Indicated treatment: randomized to nivolumab then ipilimumab (arm A) or the reverse (arm B). This clone was observed a handful of times. The target antigen is unknown. Germline loops: CDR1 SQVTM, CDR2 ANQGSEA. Trimming removed 5 bases at V and 5 bases at J, with 18 bases between. The CDR3 is 14 amino acids. This table comes from immunoSEQ multiplex PCR, and its TCRdb copy is limited to in-frame clones, with some not included. The table has about 6,000 clones, 20% to 25% seen once. This clonotype originated in a human donor with melanoma. J is TRBJ1-1 and V is TRBV29-1; the D gene is possibly TRBD1 (5 bases). Source: tumor tissue (inferred from file names), taken from a patient given nivolumab and ipilimumab in sequence. In DNA, the CDR3 is TGCAGCGTTTTTGACCCGGGCCGGGGGACTGAAGCTTTCTTT. Protein sequence: CSVFDPGRGTEAFF.